One sample yielded the 15 T cell receptor beta chains listed below, sequenced in a study of T cell responses to AZD1222 COVID-19 vaccine. TCRdb's table, derived via immunoSEQ multiplex PCR, lists solely in-frame clones and lacks some. The sample lists some 97,000 clones; less than 90% were seen once. The sample consisted of peripheral blood, taken on day 0 of AZD1222 vaccination. The receptors derive from an adult in good health.

This rearrangement joins TRBV30 to TRBJ2-3; TRBD2 aligns across 9 bases. This CDR3 region has 14 residues. CDR1 is GTSNPN and CDR2 is SVGIG in the germline V gene (reference sequence). The V and J ends lost 5 bases and 5 bases, in that order; junction bases with no gene match: 8. The CDR3 sequence is CAWFSGSGVDTQYF. The CDR3 coding sequence is TGTGCCTGGTTTAGCGGGAGTGGGGTAGATACGCAGTATTTT. Using reference TRBV30 and TRBJ2-3 for the parts outside the CDR3, the full variable domain is SQTIHQWPATLVQPVGSPLSLECTVEGTSNPNLYWYRQAAGRGLQLLFYSVGIGQISSEVPQNLSASRPQDRQFILSSKKLLLSDSGFYLCAWFSGSGVDTQYFGPGTRLTVL.

J is TRBJ2-2 and V is TRBV7-7; a weak D match, TRBD1 (6 bases). The germline gives CDR1 SSHAT, CDR2 FNYEAQ (reference sequence). V lost 6 bases to trimming and J lost 3 bases, with 11 bases between them. The CDR3 is 14 amino acids. In nucleotides, the CDR3 is TGTGCCAGCAGTCCGCAGGGGTACACCGGGGAGCTGTTTTTT. Translated: CASSPQGYTGELFF.

This clone was detected only a few times. This chain's CDR3 is CASSHHRETGGQGTEAFF. In DNA form, the CDR3 reads TGTGCCAGCAGCCACCACCGTGAGACAGGGGGCCAGGGCACTGAAGCTTTCTTT. This chain uses TRBV9 with TRBJ1-1; 10 nucleotides align to TRBD1. J lost 4 bases, V lost 4 bases, and 16 bases had no gene match. CDR1 and CDR2 from the germline V gene are SGDLS and YYNGEE. The CDR3 has 18 amino acids. The full variable domain, in which reference TRBV9 and TRBJ1-1 provide the parts outside the CDR3, is DSGVTQTPKHLITATGQRVTLRCSPRSGDLSVYWYQQSLDQGLQFLIQYYNGEERAKGNILERFSAQQFPDLHSELNLSSLELGDSALYFCASSHHRETGGQGTEAFFGQGTRLTVV.

The J gene is TRBJ1-5, the V gene TRBV13, with 7 nucleotides matching TRBD1. CDR3 size: 14 residues. Germline V gene lookup returns CDR1 PRHDT and CDR2 FYEKMQ (reference sequence). V trimming: 2 bases; J trimming: 7 bases; junction bases outside the gene matches: 5. The CDR3 DNA sequence: TGTGCCAGCAGCTTACGACAGGGCGGGCAGCCCCAGCATTTT. Translating gives CASSLRQGGQPQHF. Together with reference TRBV13 and TRBJ1-5, the CDR3 gives the full variable domain: AAGVIQSPRHLIKEKRETATLKCYPIPRHDTVYWYQQGPGQDPQFLISFYEKMQSDKGSIPDRFSAQQFSDYHSELNMSSLELGDSALYFCASSLRQGGQPQHFGDGTRLSIL.

This clone has only a few counts. The V and J genes are TRBV6-5 and TRBJ2-5; D may be TRBD1 or TRBD2 (5 bases each). The length of the CDR3 is 12 residues. The germline gives CDR1 MNHEY, CDR2 SVGAGI. V lost 7 bases to trimming and J lost 5 bases, with 11 bases between them. CDR3 protein: CASNARGETQYF. The DNA of the CDR3 is TGTGCCAGCAACGCACGGGGCGAGACCCAGTACTTC.

V usage is TRBV2 and J usage is TRBJ2-2, with TRBD2 as a possible D gene (5 bases). V was clipped by 6 bases and J by 5 bases, with 13 bases between them. The CDR3 runs to 14 residues. Germline CDR1 reads SNHLY; CDR2 reads FYNNEI. The CDR3 DNA follows: TGTGCCAGCAGGCCAGACGGGAATACCGGGGAGCTGTTTTTT. It specifies CASRPDGNTGELFF.

This clone was counted a few times. The chain couples TRBV19 to TRBJ2-6; D gene unclear. CDR1 and CDR2 from the germline V gene are LNHDA and SQIVND (reference sequence). The CDR3 loop spans 14 amino acids. V dropped 5 bases and J dropped 4 bases, with 9 bases sitting between them. CDR3 nucleotide sequence: TGTGCCAGTAGTCACAGAGCCGGGGCCAACGTCCTGACTTTC. It translates to CASSHRAGANVLTF.

The chain has TRBV11-3 and TRBJ1-2; TRBD1 agrees at 7 bases. This CDR3 spans 16 amino acids. The ends lost 1 base at V and 1 base at J; junction bases unmatched: 6. Germline loops: CDR1 SGHNT, CDR2 YENEEA. CDR3 DNA: TGTGCCAGCAGCTTAGCCCCGGGACAGAATAACTATGGCTACACCTTC. Translating it yields CASSLAPGQNNYGYTF.

The chain carries TRBV21-1 and TRBJ2-3; TRBD2, the table's D call, was not compared with the DNA. TRBV21-1 is deemed a pseudogene. The CDR3 loop spans 17 amino acids. Here the CDR3 DNA reads TGTGCCAGCAGCAAGGGACTAGCGGGAGTAGTGATAGATACGCAGTATTTT. This sequence encodes CASSKGLAGVVIDTQYF.

The chain is built from TRBV5-1 and TRBJ1-5; D may be TRBD1 (6 bases). The CDR3 loop spans 15 amino acids. Germline CDR1 reads SGHRS; CDR2 reads YFSETQ. V lost 0 bases and J 4 bases, leaving 11 bases between the germline ends. DNA for the CDR3: TGCGCCAGCAGCTTGGAGGGGGGGGCGAATCAGCCCCAGCATTTT. Its translation: CASSLEGGANQPQHF.

The V call is TRBV10-3, the J call TRBJ1-1; D gene unclear. CDR1 and CDR2 (germline): ENHRY, SYGVKD. Trimming removed 7 bases from V and 0 bases from J, with 9 bases in between. The CDR3 spans 13 residues. The CDR3 is CAIKTGVNTEAFF. Written as DNA, the CDR3 is TGTGCCATCAAAACGGGAGTGAACACTGAAGCTTTCTTT.

This chain uses TRBV7-8 with TRBJ1-6, with a possible D match to TRBD1 (5 bases). This CDR3 contains 14 residues. Germline V gives CDR1 SGHVS, CDR2 FQNEAQ. The V end lost 7 bases, the J end lost 7 bases, and 14 bases lay between the germline ends. The chain's CDR3 is CASNTRGRNSPLHF. CDR3 nucleotide sequence: TGTGCCAGCAACACTCGGGGGAGGAATTCACCCCTCCACTTT.

The V and J genes are TRBV18 and TRBJ1-6, with TRBD1 identical over 11 bases. Germline V gene data show CDR1 as KGHSH and CDR2 as LQKENI. The V segment lost 3 bases and the J segment 2 bases; nucleotides outside the gene matches: 12. This CDR3 spans 20 amino acids. The CDR3 DNA reads TGTGCCAGCTCACCCTACGATATCGGACAGGGGGCGACCTATAATTCACCCCTCCACTTT. This encodes CASSPYDIGQGATYNSPLHF.

The chain has TRBV11-3 and TRBJ2-7; no definite D call. The length of the CDR3 is 14 residues. The germline V gene has CDR1 SGHNT and CDR2 YENEEA. V shed 0 bases and J shed 1 base, with 7 bases lying between them. This CDR3 is CASSLDAKSYEQYF. DNA for the CDR3: TGTGCCAGCAGCTTAGATGCCAAATCCTACGAGCAGTACTTC.

V and J are TRBV20-1 and TRBJ2-5; D possibly matches TRBD1 or TRBD2 (5 bases each). Between the trimmed V and J ends, which lost 5 bases and 5 bases, there was a span of 9 bases. The CDR3 loop spans 11 amino acids. Germline assignment: CDR1 DFQATT and CDR2 SNEGSKA (reference sequence). As DNA, the CDR3 is TGCAGTGCTCAAGGGGAGGAGACCCAGTACTTC. Translating it yields CSAQGEETQYF.